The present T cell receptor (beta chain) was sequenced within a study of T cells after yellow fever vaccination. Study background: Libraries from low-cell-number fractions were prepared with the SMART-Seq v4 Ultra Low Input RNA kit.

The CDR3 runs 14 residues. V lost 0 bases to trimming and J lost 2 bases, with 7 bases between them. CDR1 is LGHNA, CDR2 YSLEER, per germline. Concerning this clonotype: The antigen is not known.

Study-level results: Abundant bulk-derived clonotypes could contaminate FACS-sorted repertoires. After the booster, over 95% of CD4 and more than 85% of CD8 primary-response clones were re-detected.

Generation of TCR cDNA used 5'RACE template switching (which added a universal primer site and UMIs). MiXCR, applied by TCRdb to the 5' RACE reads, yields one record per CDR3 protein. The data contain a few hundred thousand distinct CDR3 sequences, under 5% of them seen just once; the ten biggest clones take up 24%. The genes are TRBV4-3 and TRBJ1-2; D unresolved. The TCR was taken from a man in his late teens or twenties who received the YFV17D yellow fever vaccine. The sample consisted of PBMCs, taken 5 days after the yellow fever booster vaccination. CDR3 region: CASSQDRGNYGYTF. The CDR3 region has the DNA TGCGCCAGCAGCCAAGATCGCGGAAACTATGGCTACACCTTC.